This T cell receptor beta chain was found in a study of cytomegalovirus exposure and HLA in healthy donors (dated by TCRdb to 2015 to 2018). For the study in its entirety: In an earlier analysis of under 600 of the donors, 276 Gb of sequence data and 100 million or so unique TCR beta sequences from 180 million or so T cells were reported. Approximately 310 gigabases of sequencing data and around 85 million unique TCR sequences made up an early release that covered 500 to 700 HLA-typed donors. Of the 398 genotyped donors, over 65% fell in the genetic ancestry cluster associated with self-reported Caucasian donors. The study aimed to test whether cataloging public T cell receptors could reveal signatures of past pathogen exposure. The study profiled the T cell repertoires of around 700 subjects by immunosequencing and related them to cytomegalovirus serostatus. A separate validation cohort of 90 to 150 different subjects was used in addition to the approximately 670-subject first cohort. High-throughput TCR immunosequencing, statistical association of individual TCRs with disease status, and machine learning were combined to predict cytomegalovirus infection status. A later analysis re-analyzed previously published TCR beta repertoires from hundreds of donors and added high-resolution HLA genotyping to study TCR occurrence patterns. Rather than drawing on any new phenotypic data, the later analysis identified candidate immune exposures from TCR beta sequences and the way those sequences occurred across donors. An earlier analysis of 500 to 650 of the donors applied high-throughput TCR beta sequencing to assess whether each TCR beta V gene segment acted as functional or pseudogenic. Donor age, sex, ethnicity and CMV serostatus were compiled alongside the repertoire data. In a later genetic analysis, genome-wide SNP genotypes for about 55% of the roughly 700 donors were used, and that subset was treated as a discovery cohort. All discovery cohort repertoires had been generated on a single sequencing platform. HLA typing covered class I and class II loci at four-digit resolution. Typing coverage differed by locus: A, B, C, DRB1 and DQB1 were typed in roughly 629-630 donors, DQA1 in roughly 510, DPA1 in roughly 590, and DPB1 in around 490. Because of strong linkage in the cohort, roughly five DR-DQ haplotypes were treated as single units for association and clustering. Across some 400 genotyped donors of the cohort, an average of roughly 250,000 unique TCR beta nucleotide sequences per donor were sequenced, and 15% to 20% of those sequences were non-productive.

The method was the immunoSEQ multiplex PCR assay. A mixture of 60 forward primers for TCR Vbeta segments and 13 reverse primers for TCR Jbeta segments was used in the multiplex PCR. A multiplex PCR assay on genomic DNA amplified the CDR3 region of rearranged TCR beta genes. The Illumina HiSeq System was used to sequence the amplified TCR beta libraries as 87-base-pair reads. Under the source paper's analysis protocol: A later analysis tallied some 79 million unique TCR beta chains across the approximately 670 repertoires, and about 12 million of those chains were shared by two or more donors. Raw reads were error-corrected and collapsed into unique sequences by a nearest-neighbor algorithm in which closely related sequences were merged to remove PCR and sequencing errors. CDR3 sequences were aligned to IMGT reference sequences to assign V, D and J gene segments. For a sequence to be retained, a match of at least six nucleotides to both a V gene segment and a J gene segment was required. A rearrangement counted as productive if the CDR3 had no stop codons and remained in frame with V and J, and every other rearrangement counted as non-productive. Following IMGT convention, CDR3 was defined as the stretch from the second conserved V-encoded cysteine up to the conserved J-encoded phenylalanine. In an earlier analysis of some 550 of the donors, sequences lacking an unambiguous match to a single V gene segment were excluded. An earlier analysis of some 610 of the donors called V segments functional above 56.7% productive rearrangements and segregating when the between-donor standard deviation exceeded 5%. A statistical classification framework was built for diagnosing cytomegalovirus status from the catalog of TCR beta chain sequences. V and J gene assignment, in a later analysis, came from comparing TCR nucleotide sequences with IMGT/GENE-DB human TR gene sequences. The TCRdist pipeline was used in a later analysis to assign CDR3 sequences and most-parsimonious VDJ recombination scenarios. In a later analysis, each TCR beta chain was defined by its CDR3 amino acid sequence together with its V-gene family, and reads lacking a unique V-gene family were excluded. To address suspected cross-contamination and a sequencing artifact, a later analysis removed approximately 590 highly shared, low-generation-probability nucleotide sequences. In a later analysis, a clonal expansion index for each public chain was calculated from normalized within-repertoire ranks of inferred template counts. A later analysis computed generation probabilities with a VDJ recombination model fitted to out-of-frame rearrangements, and checked the results against IGoR. In a later analysis, hypergeometric tests were used to score TCR-TCR, TCR-HLA and TCR-CMV co-occurrence, with a repertoire-size bias correction applied to TCR pairs. A later analysis estimated false discovery rates by permuting HLA or CMV assignments 20 times. In a later analysis, co-occurring TCRs were grouped using DBSCAN, with TCRdist sequence similarity added in when clustering inside HLA-allele-positive subsets. Co-occurrence clustering excluded repertoires with fewer than 30,000 or more than 120,000 public chains, plus five with anomalous nucleotide sharing. TCRdb stores this immuneACCESS table with in-frame sequences only. Part of the clones is absent; in the studies checked, under half of the shortfall reflects unresolved V genes, and no reason is known for the rest. That table gives V, J and clone size, and the DNA gave D and trimming. For this sample the table gives about 130,000 clones, of which about 82% were detected only once. The ten largest make up 5.3% of the sample.

General conclusions and limits of the study: According to the authors, the approach could potentially be generalized to other disease states and immunological phenotypes. In this cohort, only TCR beta chains were sequenced, and detectable features were limited by the absence of alpha or paired-chain data. Assigning TCR associations to individual alleles was difficult when HLA alleles, especially DR and DQ, strongly co-occurred. According to a later analysis, parvovirus B19, influenza, CMV and Epstein-Barr virus appeared linked to several top co-occurrence clusters. A group of highly shared sequence variants was considered likely to be a technical artifact of the sequencing pipeline. A further reported finding was that TCR beta sequences accurately predicted the HLA-A and HLA-B alleles for most subjects in the first cohort. Compared with equally common non-associated chains, HLA-associated TCR beta chains in a later analysis were more clonally expanded and had lower generation probabilities. For the cohort, immune exposure information was limited to CMV serostatus. A total of 150 to 200 TCR beta chains were listed by the study as associated with cytomegalovirus. Correlated functional status among segregating V segments might be attributable to linkage disequilibrium, but an unknown experimental factor could not be ruled out. At a false discovery rate of 0.05, a later analysis linked fewer than 20,000 TCR beta sequences to specific HLA alleles. Most CMV-associated TCR beta chains appeared to be HLA-restricted in a later analysis, and the HLA associations seemed to be driven largely by CMV exposure. Because HLA typing was unavailable for some donors at each locus, only the typed subset was used in association tests. Most TCR sequences were seen in very few donors, while some public TCRs were found in many individuals. In a later analysis, TCR association rates were found to vary across HLA loci, with the most associated TCRs seen for DRB1 alleles and the fewest for HLA-C alleles. Three of the identified cytomegalovirus-associated TCR beta chains were confirmed in vitro to be specific for cytomegalovirus antigens. Cytomegalovirus status was reported to be diagnosed by the classifier with high specificity and sensitivity in both the original and validation cohorts. A later genetic analysis associated a missense DCLRE1C variant with V-gene and J-gene trimming of TCR beta chains, and an independent cohort replicated the association. The 87-base-pair reads could not distinguish some IMGT-functional V segments, including TRBV6-2 and TRBV6-3, so those segments were excluded. In a later genetic analysis, fewer N-insertions in productive TCRs were reported among donors in an Asian-associated ancestry cluster than the approximately 670-donor mean. Roughly uniform sequencing depth across donors was assumed in presence/absence analyses, although this assumption may not hold. Approximately 16 rarely observed V segments, including chromosome 9 orphons, were excluded from the earlier analysis of about 610 of the donors because counts were too low. In an earlier analysis of some 500 of the donors, most TCR beta V segments appeared in productive rearrangements about 90% or about 30% of the time, broadly matching IMGT annotations.

As regards this clone: Its specific antigen is unknown. Base qualities are not recorded, but no much larger clone differs from it by a single base.

Trimmed from V: 6 bases; trimmed from J: 5 bases; junction bases lacking a gene match: 3. From its cysteine to its phenylalanine, the CDR3 spans 14 amino acids. Only the CDR3 portion is preserved as DNA: 42 bases, with reading frame beginning at the first base. The germline V gene (reference sequence) provides CDR1 MNHEY and CDR2 SMNVEV. The cohort was made up of around 720 healthy bone marrow donors. All cohort members were sampled while nominally healthy, although unrecorded immune exposures were likely present. The donor tested CMV seronegative, placing the donor among the 300 to 450 seronegative members of the cohort. A peripheral blood sample was collected from each donor, and TCR beta sequencing was performed on peripheral blood mononuclear cells. Genomic DNA was extracted from the blood cell samples with the Qiagen DNeasy Blood Extraction Kit.

This clonotype was obtained from a man younger than 40 in good health and CMV-seronegative. Here the chain combines TRBV27 and TRBJ2-3, with 12 bases matching TRBD2. Input material: PBMCs. Here the CDR3 is given as CASRLAGGIDTQYF. Here is the DNA: TGTGCCAGCAGACTAGCGGGGGGCATAGATACGCAGTATTTT.